This T cell receptor beta chain was recorded in a study of CD8 T cells in Susac syndrome. Sequencing of TCR beta drew on CD8+ and CD4+ T cells from blood. The CDR3 covers 17 residues. Germline lookup yields CDR1 LGHNT and CDR2 FRNRAP. A quantity of roughly 0.5 to 1 ug RNA underwent reverse transcription using random hexamers. One entry per CDR3 protein results from TCRdb running MiXCR on the immunoSEQ multiplex PCR reads. The sample carries 150,000 to 160,000 distinct CDR3 sequences, just under 95% recorded once. Worth noting for this clonotype: The junction departs from the called germline gene at one end, perhaps through a read error.

The sequence derives from a human donor with multiple sclerosis. The rearrangement uses TRBV12-5 and TRBJ2-1, with TRBD2 matching over 13 bases. Sequenced input: CD8+ T cells from PBMCs. The CDR3 loop is CASVLVILAGGLNEQFF. In DNA form, the CDR3 reads TGTGCTAGTGTTTTGGTAATACTAGCGGGGGGGCTCAATGAGCAGTTCTTC.